This TCR beta chain was sequenced in a study of Tregs in tolerant kidney transplant recipients. The method was immunoSEQ multiplex PCR; TCRdb's version includes in-frame clones alone and lacks a portion of them. The sample records 200,000 to 300,000 clones, around 82% being singletons. From germline, CDR1 is SQVTM and CDR2 ANQGSEA. V lost 1 base, J lost 0 bases, and 9 bases lay in between. The CDR3 length is 14 residues. The gene calls are TRBV29-1 and TRBJ2-5, with D maybe TRBD1 (6 bases). This receptor was identified in a human donor in good health. Sequencing was performed on CD4+ T cells from blood. The CDR3 nucleotides are TGCAGCGTTGAAGGGACAGCGTACCAAGAGACCCAGTACTTC. This sequence encodes CSVEGTAYQETQYF.